One and the same sample provided the 13 T cell receptor beta chains below, sequenced in a study of vaccination and CD4 T cells after COVID-19. Treatment in this sample: roughly ten-day PBMC culture with coronavirus spike peptide pools or control peptides (ViraFEST assay). The Oncomine TCR Beta short-read assay sequenced DNA from cultured CD4+ T cells. TCRdb ran MiXCR on the PCR reads and lists one entry per CDR3 protein. The sample has approximately 3,000 distinct CDR3 sequences, about 33% seen once. These receptors have no known antigen. This sample comprised CD4+ T cells from blood, cultured in vitro, obtained after SARS-CoV-2 vaccination. The receptors shown here come from a human donor who had recovered from COVID-19.

CDR3 loop: CATSRGGFNYGYTF. The CDR3, as DNA: TGTGCCACCAGCAGAGGTGGGTTTAACTATGGCTACACCTTC. The V gene is TRBV15, the J gene TRBJ1-2; no clear D. From germline, CDR1 is LNHNV and CDR2 YYDKDF (reference sequence). The CDR3 contains 14 residues. V dropped 1 base and J dropped 1 base, with 7 bases sitting between them.

This clonotype was counted a few times. The DNA for the CDR3 is TGTGCCAGCAGCCGAGACAGGTTCGAGCAGTACTTC. Encoded protein: CASSRDRFEQYF. The V call is TRBV6-1, the J call TRBJ2-7; perhaps TRBD1 as D (6 bases). V was clipped by 6 bases and J by 6 bases, with 12 bases between them. Germline V gene data show CDR1 as MNHNS and CDR2 as SASEGT. This CDR3 is 12 amino acids long.

V and J are TRBV20-1 and TRBJ2-2; a possible D gene is TRBD1 (6 bases). Germline CDR1 reads DFQATT; CDR2 reads SNEGSKA (reference sequence). Trimming pared 2 bases from V and 7 bases from J, leaving 14 bases between. This CDR3 is 14 amino acids long. CDR3 DNA: TGCAGTGCTAGATATGTGGGGGCTAACGGGGAGCTGTTTTTT. It translates to CSARYVGANGELFF.

This sequence joins TRBV5-8 and TRBJ2-5, with D possibly matching TRBD1 (5 bases). Germline values: CDR1 SGHTS, CDR2 YDEGEE. V dropped 4 bases and J dropped 2 bases, with 18 bases sitting between them. CDR3 length: 16 amino acids. The CDR3 DNA is TGTGCCAGCAGCCGCGAGCCGACAGCGAGACAAGAGACCCAGTACTTC. This translates into CASSREPTARQETQYF.

V usage is TRBV20-1 and J usage is TRBJ2-1, with D possibly TRBD1 on 6 matching bases. Between the trimmed V and J ends, which lost 6 bases and 1 base, there was a span of 22 bases. CDR3 length equals 17 residues. CDR1 is DFQATT, CDR2 SNEGSKA, per germline (reference sequence). The CDR3 bases are TGCAGTGCCGCCCTAGGGCGCTTAAGGGGGTCCTACAATGAGCAGTTCTTC. Protein sequence: CSAALGRLRGSYNEQFF.

This clonotype was counted a few times. The V gene is TRBV7-3, the J gene TRBJ1-1; a possible D gene is TRBD1 (6 bases). Germline V CDR1 and CDR2: SGHTA, FQGTGA. The CDR3 length is 11 residues. The V and J ends lost 4 bases and 8 bases respectively, with 8 bases between them. CDR3 DNA sequence: TGTGCCAGCAGCTCAGGACAGGAAGCTTTCTTT. Amino acid sequence: CASSSGQEAFF. The full variable domain, in which reference TRBV7-3 and TRBJ1-1 provide the parts outside the CDR3, is GAGVSQTPSNKVTEKGKYVELRCDPISGHTALYWYRQSLGQGPEFLIYFQGTGAADDSGLPNDRFFAVRPEGSVSTLKIQRTERGDSAVYLCASSSGQEAFFGQGTRLTVV.

This clonotype was recorded a few times. This sequence joins TRBV6-5 and TRBJ2-7, with D possibly being TRBD2 (5 bases). The CDR3 sequence is 15 residues long. Germline V gene lookup returns CDR1 MNHEY and CDR2 SVGAGI. Between the trimmed V and J ends, which lost 0 bases and 4 bases, there was a span of 13 bases. CDR3 in amino acids: CASSYSVGVVYEQYF. CDR3 sequence (DNA): TGTGCCAGCAGTTACTCAGTCGGGGTTGTTTACGAGCAGTACTTC.

The chain employs TRBV15 and TRBJ2-2; 7 bases map to TRBD2. Trimming cost V 5 bases and J 3 bases; bases outside gene matches: 3. CDR1 LNHNV and CDR2 YYDKDF come from the germline V gene (reference sequence). The CDR3 covers 14 residues. CDR3 region: CATSVTSDTGELFF. For the CDR3, the DNA is TGTGCCACCAGCGTTACTAGCGACACCGGGGAGCTGTTTTTT.

This clonotype is medium-sized (0.01 to 0.1%) in the sample. The chain is built from TRBV7-2 and TRBJ2-7; TRBD1 might be the D (7 bases). Trimming stripped 5 bases from V and 3 bases from J, with 14 bases between. Germline assignment: CDR1 SGHTA and CDR2 FQGNSA. The CDR3 has 14 amino acids. CDR3 coding DNA: TGTGCCAGCAGCCCCCAGGGGGGCAGCTACGAGCAGTACTTC. Protein sequence: CASSPQGGSYEQYF.

J is TRBJ1-6 and V is TRBV7-6, with D perhaps TRBD1 (5 bases). CDR1 and CDR2 (germline): SGHVS, FNYEAQ. V lost 5 bases, J lost 1 base, and 9 bases lay in between. The CDR3 length is 15 residues. CDR3 region: CASSLGASYNSPLHF. The CDR3 DNA reads TGTGCCAGCAGCCTCGGGGCATCCTATAATTCACCCCTCCACTTT.

The rearrangement joins TRBV4-1 to TRBJ1-1, with no clear D. Per germline, CDR1 MGHRA and CDR2 YSYEKL. The CDR3 runs 12 residues. The ends were cut back, 2 bases at V and 7 bases at J, with 8 bases in the middle. The CDR3 protein is CASSQISGEAFF. The CDR3 DNA reads TGCGCCAGCAGCCAAATATCGGGTGAAGCTTTCTTT.

This clonotype was found a few times. This chain connects TRBV28 to TRBJ1-5, with D hard to call. CDR3 length: 15 residues. The V gene lost 3 bases and the J gene lost 0 bases, with 9 bases spanning the gap. CDR1 and CDR2 (germline): MDHEN, SYDVKM. DNA of the CDR3: TGTGCCAGCAGTTTTGGACGGTATAGCAATCAGCCCCAGCATTTT. This gives the protein CASSFGRYSNQPQHF.

V gene TRBV7-9 combines with J gene TRBJ1-1; D may be TRBD1 (5 bases). The CDR3 spans 14 residues. With 3 bases removed from V and 7 bases from J, the gap between germline ends came to 15 bases. Germline V gives CDR1 SEHNR, CDR2 FQNEAQ (reference sequence). The CDR3 coding sequence is TGTGCCAGCAGCTTGGACGGGGCCAAGGGTGAAGCTTTCTTT. Its translation: CASSLDGAKGEAFF.